These 32 T cell receptor beta chains share one sample of origin, sequenced in a study of T cell clonotyping in hematopoietic cell transplantation (dated by TCRdb to about 2021). The time point label corresponds to: recipient sample about 28 days before transplant, after cytoreduction. Library generation was performed with the immunoSEQ multiplex PCR assay. Here the immuneACCESS table is served through TCRdb, limited to in-frame sequences with V and J called. Missing clones are a known gap in these copies; in checked studies unresolved V genes cover under half, and the rest lacks a known reason. This sample lists 25,000 to 30,000 clones; 82% were detected once. Over 1.5% of the sample lies in the top ten. Material: peripheral blood mononuclear cells, obtained before stem cell transplant. These receptors all stem from a man between 35 and 55 years old with acute myeloid leukemia. Some clones in this sample may be carry-over from other donors' samples.

The chain recombines TRBV4-3 with TRBJ1-5; maybe TRBD1 (5 bases). Germline values: CDR1 LGHNA, CDR2 YSLEER. Trimming took off 0 bases at V and 8 bases at J, with 14 bases between the two ends. The CDR3 contains 15 residues. In DNA, the CDR3 is TGCGCCAGCAGCCAAGATCGGGGGGTTGGGAAGCCCCAGCATTTT. It specifies CASSQDRGVGKPQHF.

The chain recombines TRBV30 with TRBJ2-7; D might be TRBD2 (6 bases). V lost 6 bases and J lost 3, with 18 bases in between. The CDR3 runs to 14 residues. Germline CDR1 reads GTSNPN; CDR2 reads SVGIG (reference sequence). The chain's CDR3 is CACNGGVSLYEQYF. The CDR3 DNA sequence: TGTGCCTGCAACGGAGGGGTAAGTCTCTACGAGCAGTACTTC.

The rearrangement links TRBV30 to TRBJ1-2, with 8 bases that match TRBD1. Per the germline V gene, CDR1 is GTSNPN and CDR2 is SVGIG (reference sequence). V gave up 4 bases and J gave up 3 bases; unmatched junction bases: 10. This CDR3 is 15 amino acids long. CDR3 amino acids: CAWTGGEFMDYGYTF. CDR3 DNA: TGTGCCTGGACAGGGGGCGAATTTATGGACTATGGCTACACCTTC.

This clone has just one count. This sequence joins TRBV4-3 and TRBJ2-3, with 7 nucleotides matching TRBD2. The CDR3 is made up of 15 amino acids. With V trimmed by 3 bases and J by 4 bases, 7 bases remained unmatched. Germline V gives CDR1 LGHNA, CDR2 YSLEER. This CDR3 is CASSHPPSGPDTQYF. The CDR3 nucleotides read TGCGCCAGCAGCCATCCCCCTAGCGGACCAGATACGCAGTATTTT.

V usage is TRBV5-1 and J usage is TRBJ2-1; 13 bases align to TRBD2. The CDR3 length is 15 residues. Germline values: CDR1 SGHRS, CDR2 YFSETQ. After removal of 4 bases from V and 10 bases from J, the junction contained 8 bases not matched to a gene. CDR3 in DNA: TGCGCCAGCAGCCCCGGGACTAGCGGGGTGGGCGAGCAGTTCTTC. It yields the protein CASSPGTSGVGEQFF.

V gene TRBV28 combines with J gene TRBJ1-1; 8 bases agree with TRBD1. The V segment lost 4 bases and the J segment 4 bases; nucleotides outside the gene matches: 5. CDR3 length: 14 amino acids. Germline-derived CDR1 and CDR2 are MDHEN and SYDVKM. DNA for the CDR3: TGTGCCAGCAGTTGGGGAACAGGGGGCACTGAAGCTTTCTTT. Translated: CASSWGTGGTEAFF. The variable domain in full, with the rest retrieved from reference TRBV28 and TRBJ1-1, is DVKVTQSSRYLVKRTGEKVFLECVQDMDHENMFWYRQDPGLGLRLIYFSYDVKMKEKGDIPEGYSVSREKKERFSLILESASTNQTSMYLCASSWGTGGTEAFFGQGTRLTVV.

The rearrangement uses TRBV7-2 and TRBJ2-7; the D gene is possibly TRBD1 (8 bases). The CDR3 is made up of 14 amino acids. Germline V lookup: CDR1 SGHTA, CDR2 FQGNSA. V was shortened by 7 bases and J by 12 bases, with 25 bases between the two germline ends. CDR3 region: CASNLAVNRGRVYF. The CDR3, as DNA: TGTGCCAGCAACCTAGCCGTTAACAGGGGGAGGGTGTACTTC. Filled out from reference TRBV7-2 and TRBJ2-7, the complete variable domain reads GAGVSQSPSNKVTEKGKDVELRCDPISGHTALYWYRQSLGQGLEFLIYFQGNSAPDKSGLPSDRFSAERTGGSVSTLTIQRTQQEDSAVYLCASNLAVNRGRVYFGPGTRLTVT.

The genes are TRBV2 and TRBJ2-2; D is unclear. V gave up 8 bases and J gave up 0 bases, with 16 bases separating them. This CDR3 is 16 amino acids long. Germline V gene data show CDR1 as SNHLY and CDR2 as FYNNEI. CDR3 bases: TGTGCCAGCGGGTCATTAGGCGCAGCGAACACCGGGGAGCTGTTTTTT. Translated, it gives CASGSLGAANTGELFF.

The V and J genes are TRBV6-5 and TRBJ2-7, with TRBD1 as a possible D gene (7 bases). This CDR3 is built from 15 residues. Germline CDR1 reads MNHEY; CDR2 reads SVGAGI. Trimming took off 2 bases at V and 1 base at J, with 12 bases between the two ends. The CDR3 DNA is TGTGCCAGCAGTTACGAGGCAGGGGGGTCCTACGAGCAGTACTTC. Residues: CASSYEAGGSYEQYF.

The CDR3: CASSQETTSVTYEQYF. The CDR3 DNA sequence: TGCGCCAGCAGCCAAGAAACGACTAGCGTAACCTACGAGCAGTACTTC. The chain is built from TRBV4-1 and TRBJ2-7; 8 positions agree with TRBD2. Germline assignment: CDR1 MGHRA and CDR2 YSYEKL. The CDR3 is 16 amino acids. After removal of 0 bases from V and 2 bases from J, the junction contained 6 bases not matched to a gene.

This clone is a singleton in its sample. V is TRBV4-1 and J is TRBJ1-6; D may be TRBD1 (5 bases). The CDR3 sequence is 15 residues long. V lost 1 base to trimming and J lost 10 bases, with 14 bases between them. Germline CDR1 is MGHRA and CDR2 is YSYEKL. The CDR3 reads CASSQGQTVGSPLHF. The CDR3 region has the DNA TGCGCCAGCAGCCAAGGTCAGACAGTAGGCTCACCCCTCCACTTT.

The sample holds one count of this clone. The rearrangement joins TRBV5-1 to TRBJ2-5; TRBD2 aligns across 7 bases. Germline V gene lookup returns CDR1 SGHRS and CDR2 YFSETQ. V shed 3 bases, J shed 3 bases, and the junction held 8 bases outside the gene matches. This CDR3 contains 15 residues. CDR3 sequence: CASSSVAGRKETQYF. The CDR3 DNA sequence: TGCGCCAGCAGCTCAGTAGCCGGGAGGAAAGAGACCCAGTACTTC.

This clone was seen a handful of times. This chain uses TRBV5-4 with TRBJ1-6; D unclear. Germline-derived CDR1 and CDR2 are SGHNT and YYREEE (reference sequence). Deletions cut 0 bases from V and 8 bases from J, with 6 bases between. This CDR3 has 13 residues. The CDR3 region is CASSLAMDSPLHF. CDR3 sequence (DNA): TGTGCCAGCAGCTTGGCCATGGATTCACCCCTCCACTTT.

J is TRBJ2-1 and V is TRBV14, with 9 bases that match TRBD2. This CDR3 has 16 residues. V trimming: 0 bases; J trimming: 4 bases; junction bases outside the gene matches: 4. Looked up from germline, CDR1 is SGHDN and CDR2 is FVKESK. This CDR3 is CASSQDRGLAYNEQFF. CDR3 coding DNA: TGTGCCAGCAGCCAAGATCGGGGACTAGCTTACAATGAGCAGTTCTTC. Using reference TRBV14 and TRBJ2-1 for the parts outside the CDR3, the full variable domain is EAGVTQFPSHSVIEKGQTVTLRCDPISGHDNLYWYRRVMGKEIKFLLHFVKESKQDESGMPNNRFLAERTGGTYSTLKVQPAELEDSGVYFCASSQDRGLAYNEQFFGPGTRLTVL.

This clone was detected only a few times. The chain has TRBV27 and TRBJ1-4; TRBD1 matches at 7 bases. The CDR3 totals 15 residues. Germline lookup yields CDR1 MNHEY and CDR2 SMNVEV (reference sequence). Losses at the gene ends were 4 bases for V and 7 bases for J; bases not matched to a gene: 9. CDR3 region: CASSSSGTVREKLFF. The CDR3 nucleotides read TGTGCCAGCAGTTCATCCGGGACAGTTCGTGAAAAACTGTTTTTT.

This sequence joins TRBV5-4 and TRBJ2-2, with 8 bases that match TRBD2. CDR3 size: 15 residues. Germline lookup yields CDR1 SGHNT and CDR2 YYREEE (reference sequence). Losses at the gene ends were 2 bases for V and 4 bases for J; bases not matched to a gene: 4. The CDR3 DNA sequence: TGTGCCAGCAGCTTCTCCCGGGAGGGCACCGGGGAGCTGTTTTTT. Translating it yields CASSFSREGTGELFF. Together with reference TRBV5-4 and TRBJ2-2, the CDR3 gives the full variable domain: ETGVTQSPTHLIKTRGQQVTLRCSSQSGHNTVSWYQQALGQGPQFIFQYYREEENGRGNFPPRFSGLQFPNYSSELNVNALELDDSALYLCASSFSREGTGELFFGEGSRLTVL.

V gene TRBV7-2 combines with J gene TRBJ1-5; D is uncertain. Trimming stripped 1 base from V and 2 bases from J, with 0 bases between. The CDR3 is 12 residues long. Germline values: CDR1 SGHTA, CDR2 FQGNSA. CDR3 in DNA: TGTGCCAGCAGCTTAGGCAATCAGCCCCAGCATTTT. This gives the protein CASSLGNQPQHF.

This chain joins TRBV28 and TRBJ2-3; D not certain. Trimming left V 4 bases short and J 2 bases short, with 13 bases between. The CDR3 has 15 amino acids. Germline CDR1 and CDR2: MDHEN and SYDVKM. CDR3 protein: CASSWGHRNTDTQYF. In DNA, the CDR3 is TGTGCCAGCAGTTGGGGTCACAGAAACACAGATACGCAGTATTTT.

This clone was observed a single time. V and J are TRBV10-2 and TRBJ1-5, with D perhaps matching TRBD1 (6 bases). V dropped 5 bases and J dropped 9 bases, with 14 bases sitting between them. Germline lookup yields CDR1 WSHSY and CDR2 SAAADI. The CDR3 has 13 residues. CDR3 region: CASSRGQGLPQHF. Written as DNA, the CDR3 is TGCGCCAGCAGTCGAGGGCAGGGGCTGCCCCAGCATTTT.

The chain employs TRBV4-2 and TRBJ2-2; TRBD2 matches 10 bases. Germline trimming cut 1 base from V and 6 bases from J; bases unmatched to any gene: 8. Germline assignment: CDR1 LGHNA and CDR2 YNFKEQ. This CDR3 spans 17 amino acids. The CDR3 sequence is CASSQVSSGRMAGELFF. As DNA, the CDR3 is TGTGCCAGCAGCCAAGTGTCTAGCGGGAGAATGGCCGGGGAGCTGTTTTTT.

The CDR3 protein is CASSADSPYEQYF. The CDR3 nucleotides are TGTGCCAGCTCGGCCGACAGCCCCTACGAGCAGTACTTC. The rearrangement links TRBV18 to TRBJ2-7; a possible D gene is TRBD1 (5 bases). The ends were cut back, 6 bases at V and 2 bases at J, with 11 bases in the middle. Germline V gene lookup returns CDR1 KGHSH and CDR2 LQKENI. The CDR3 extends over 13 amino acids.

The chain has TRBV6-5 and TRBJ2-3, with D unclear. The V end was cut by 6 bases, the J end by 2 bases, with 15 bases between. CDR3 length: 15 residues. Germline V CDR1 and CDR2: MNHEY, SVGAGI. This chain's CDR3 is CASSRDAGFTDTQYF. For the CDR3, the DNA is TGTGCCAGCAGCCGCGACGCAGGATTCACAGATACGCAGTATTTT.

There are a few counts of this clone. J is TRBJ1-5 and V is TRBV28; 7 bases fit TRBD1. The junction had 9 bases not matched to a gene; V was cut back by 6 bases and J by 4 bases. Looked up from germline, CDR1 is MDHEN and CDR2 is SYDVKM. The CDR3 loop spans 15 amino acids. The chain's CDR3 is CASSYRTGGNQPQHF. The CDR3 DNA follows: TGTGCCAGCAGCTACCGGACAGGAGGGAATCAGCCCCAGCATTTT.

The chain is built from TRBV13 and TRBJ1-1; no clear D. The CDR3 runs to 15 residues. Per germline, CDR1 PRHDT and CDR2 FYEKMQ (reference sequence). Trimming took 7 bases from V and 4 from J, leaving 19 bases between them. The CDR3 DNA is TGTGCCAGCACTTTCCAGACACCCCAGCGCACTGAAGCTTTCTTT. Translated: CASTFQTPQRTEAFF.

This clone occurred a few times. An end of the junction does not agree with germline; a read error may underlie this. J is TRBJ1-1 and V is TRBV19; 11 bases align to TRBD1. Germline V gene lookup returns CDR1 LNHDA and CDR2 SQIVND (reference sequence). The CDR3 spans 11 residues. CDR3 sequence reads: CASSIPGQGVF. DNA of the CDR3: TGTGCCAGTAGTATTCCGGGACAGGGGGTCTTT.

The chain joins TRBV4-1 to TRBJ1-1; no clear D gene. Trimming cost V 0 bases and J 2 bases, with 7 bases left between them. The CDR3 consists of 14 residues. The germline CDR1 and CDR2 sequences are MGHRA and YSYEKL. CDR3 amino acids: CASSQDHLNTEAFF. Written as DNA, the CDR3 is TGCGCCAGCAGCCAAGATCATCTAAACACTGAAGCTTTCTTT.

This chain connects TRBV7-8 to TRBJ2-7; D might be TRBD2 (5 bases). The germline V gene has CDR1 SGHVS and CDR2 FQNEAQ. The ends were cut back, 3 bases at V and 6 bases at J, with 18 bases in the middle. This CDR3 region has 15 residues. In nucleotides, the CDR3 is TGTGCCAGCAGCTTCCCCTTTGGGGAGAGGGCCGAGCAGTACTTC. The encoded protein is CASSFPFGERAEQYF. Full variable domain (remainder filled in from reference TRBV7-8 and TRBJ2-7): GAGVSQSPRYKVAKRGQDVALRCDPISGHVSLFWYQQALGQGPEFLTYFQNEAQLDKSGLPSDRFFAERPEGSVSTLKIQRTQQEDSAVYLCASSFPFGERAEQYFGPGTRLTVT.

The chain joins TRBV11-3 to TRBJ1-1; tentatively, D is TRBD1 (6 bases). Germline V gene sequence: CDR1 SGHNT, CDR2 YENEEA. The V gene lost 0 bases and the J gene lost 10 bases, with 6 bases spanning the gap. The CDR3 is 11 amino acids. The CDR3 bases are TGTGCCAGCAGCTTAGAGACAGGAGCTTTCTTT. It translates to CASSLETGAFF.

The rearrangement links TRBV30 to TRBJ1-5; 8 nucleotides agree with TRBD1. J was trimmed by 9 bases and V by 1 base; bases with no gene match: 8. Germline CDR1 reads GTSNPN; CDR2 reads SVGIG (reference sequence). There are 14 residues in the CDR3. CDR3 sequence reads: CAWSGQGALAPQHF. The DNA for the CDR3 is TGTGCCTGGAGTGGCCAGGGGGCCCTCGCGCCCCAGCATTTT.

This chain connects TRBV7-9 to TRBJ2-5; D gene uncertain. Trimming left V 3 bases short and J 1 base short, with 3 bases between. The CDR3 has 12 amino acids. Germline V CDR1 and CDR2: SEHNR, FQNEAQ (reference sequence). The CDR3 coding sequence is TGTGCCAGCAGCTTTTCCCAAGAGACCCAGTACTTC. Its protein is CASSFSQETQYF.

The CDR3 is CASSLVAGSGNTIYF. CDR3 DNA sequence: TGTGCCAGCAGCTTAGTGGCCGGCTCTGGAAACACCATATATTTT. V is TRBV7-8 and J is TRBJ1-3; the D is unclear. Trimming stripped 1 base from V and 0 bases from J, with 7 bases between. Germline values: CDR1 SGHVS, CDR2 FQNEAQ. This CDR3 spans 15 amino acids.

The CDR3 protein is CASRSTMRGLMDGYTF. The DNA for the CDR3 is TGCGCCAGCAGGTCCACCATGAGGGGGTTGATGGATGGCTACACCTTC. The chain recombines TRBV4-1 with TRBJ1-2; a possible D gene is TRBD1 (6 bases). CDR3 length equals 16 residues. Deletions cut 6 bases from V and 6 bases from J, with 23 bases between. Germline V gene lookup returns CDR1 MGHRA and CDR2 YSYEKL.